The clone carrying this T cell receptor (beta chain) was seen a few times. This clone may be a read error of a much larger clone one base away. TCRdb fed the PCR reads into MiXCR, producing one record per CDR3 protein. The table lists roughly 320,000 distinct CDR3 sequences, over 20% of them singletons, with approximately 0.83% in the top ten. The sample belongs to a study of molecular identifiers for immune sequencing clone quantification. The overall study: In the replicates, RNA derived from about 19,000 or 110,000 naive CD8 cells was divided into five parts, and four were sequenced.

The specimen was naive CD8+ T cells from blood, with Jurkat cell RNA spiked in. Noted subset: FACS-sorted CD8+CD4-CCR7+CD45RA+ naive T cells. This receptor was taken from a human donor in good health. Some libraries in this study had Jurkat cell RNA spiked in.

The CDR3 sequence: CASSPTQYEQCF. In DNA form, the CDR3 reads TGCGCCAGCAGCCCGACCCAATACGAGCAGTGCTTC. The chain has TRBV4-1 and TRBJ2-7; D not certain. CDR3 length: 12 amino acids. CDR1 MGHRA and CDR2 YSYEKL come from the germline V gene.